This record covers a single T cell receptor (beta chain). What this receptor recognizes is not known. Per-base qualities were not stored, and no clone one base away is much larger. These data come from a study of blood T cell repertoires in COVID-19 (dated by TCRdb to the early 2020s). About the full investigation: Collaborator samples came from the United States, Italy and Spain and covered acute and convalescent phases of COVID-19. The samples were drawn from two sources: the first 160 participants of the ongoing ImmuneRACE study, and 1,000 to 1,500 subjects contributed by 6 global collaborators. The repertoires were made available in a free public database intended to serve as a resource for research on the immune response to SARS-CoV-2. Where available, HLA class I and class II types were obtained from metadata supplied by the sample provider rather than from assay-based typing. Subjects who had been exposed to COVID-19, were actively infected with it, or had recovered from it provided the deeply sampled blood TCRbeta repertoires that made up the dataset. The material from the prospective study consisted of cDNA or gDNA derived from T cells, B-cell-depleted T cells, or PBMCs. A de-identified subject ID, COVID-19 status, age in years and sex were almost always included in the sample metadata. Broader findings and caveats from the paper: How much clinical and demographic metadata was included differed by source and by participant, and the metadata was provided uncurated.

There are 13 amino acids in the CDR3, from cysteine to phenylalanine inclusive. The only DNA kept is the CDR3, 39 bases in frame from the first base. V gives up 7 bases and J gives up 6 bases, and the segment between their germline ends measures 13 bases. Taken from the germline V gene (reference sequence), the CDR1 and CDR2 loops are LNHDA and SQIVND. Participants in the prospective study were aged roughly 18 to 100 years, lived in 20 to 25 United States geographic areas, and enrolled through a virtual design. In the prospective study, cohorts were assigned on the basis of participant-reported clinical history obtained from a screening survey and a study questionnaire. Mobile phlebotomists in the prospective study collected whole blood, serum and a nasopharyngeal or oropharyngeal swab from every participant. Participants in the prospective study had the option to provide additional blood draws and questionnaires over a 2-month period. Prospective study blood samples were shipped either frozen or at room temperature before DNA extraction.

The immunoSEQ Assay, a bias-controlled multiplex PCR, was used to amplify TCRbeta CDR3 regions from genomic DNA. The study's processing was this. The number of nucleated cells in each sample was estimated by amplification of reference gene primers within the assay. To quantify the absolute abundance of each unique TCRbeta CDR3 rearrangement, sequence reads were collapsed and filtered. For each sample, productive Simpson clonality was calculated as the square root of Simpson's diversity index across productive rearrangements. Sourced from immuneACCESS, this table was stored by TCRdb with only in-frame sequences that have V and J called. A share of the clones is absent; for the studies checked, an unresolved V gene accounts for under half, and the remainder has no known explanation. The V and J calls and clone size were taken over from that table, and D and trimming were inferred from the DNA. The sample table holds 110,000 to 150,000 clones, of which around 82% were seen once. The ten largest clones take up about 5.5% of the sample.

The V and J genes are TRBV19 and TRBJ1-5; a tentative D call is TRBD1 (6 bases match). The receptor was isolated from a man aged 35-49 years with acute COVID-19. The sequenced sample was PBMCs or T cells enriched from blood (not recorded which). The CDR3 region reads CASTHRETQPQHF. The DNA sequence reads TGTGCCAGTACCCACAGGGAAACTCAGCCCCAGCATTTT.